These 8 T cell receptor beta chains originate from one sample sequenced in a study of blood T cells in healthy people across ages. Using a J-beta primer mix together with a sample-barcoded 5' primer, a second PCR was run for about 6 to 12 cycles. Each CDR3 protein gets one entry after TCRdb re-called the 5' RACE reads with MiXCR. The sample carries nearly 1 million distinct CDR3 sequences, roughly 51% recorded once. Sequencing was performed on blood. The source of these receptors is a woman aged 60 to 75 in good health.

The chain couples TRBV29-1 to TRBJ2-7, with D possibly called TRBD1 or TRBD2 (5 bases each). Germline V lookup: CDR1 SQVTM, CDR2 ANQGSEA. V lost 5 bases, J lost 3 bases, and 11 bases lay in between. This CDR3 region has 12 residues. The CDR3 sequence is CSVWDRGYEQYF. The CDR3 DNA is TGCAGCGTTTGGGACCGGGGCTACGAGCAGTACTTC.

Here the CDR3 DNA reads TGTGCCAGCAGCTTAAACCCAGGGGGCGCGGGGGAAAAACTGTTTTTT. Its translation is CASSLNPGGAGEKLFF. The chain is built from TRBV7-2 and TRBJ1-4; TRBD1 matches 8 bases. This CDR3 contains 16 residues. V gave up 2 bases and J gave up 8 bases; unmatched junction bases: 10. From germline, CDR1 is SGHTA and CDR2 FQGNSA. Filled out from reference TRBV7-2 and TRBJ1-4, the complete variable domain reads GAGVSQSPSNKVTEKGKDVELRCDPISGHTALYWYRQSLGQGLEFLIYFQGNSAPDKSGLPSDRFSAERTGGSVSTLTIQRTQQEDSAVYLCASSLNPGGAGEKLFFGSGTQLSVL.

The genes are TRBV6-1 and TRBJ2-4; D is perhaps TRBD2 (5 bases). Germline loops: CDR1 MNHNS, CDR2 SASEGT. V was trimmed by 8 bases and J by 13 bases, leaving 18 bases between them. CDR3 size: 12 residues. CDR3 loop: CASYTSSGEQYF. CDR3 coding DNA: TGTGCCAGCTACACTTCCAGTGGGGAGCAGTACTTC.

This clonotype was seen more than once but under ten times. The J gene is TRBJ2-4, the V gene TRBV7-2; D gene unclear. With the DNA end fitting TRBJ2-7 better, the J assignment may be wrong. The CDR3 loop spans 11 amino acids. Looked up from germline, CDR1 is SGHTA and CDR2 is FQGNSA. The CDR3 spells CASSGNSEQYF. CDR3 DNA: TGTGCCAGCAGCGGGAATTCCGAGCAGTACTTC.

The chain recombines TRBV7-6 with TRBJ2-7; no firm D call. The CDR3 spans 13 residues. Per germline, CDR1 SGHVS and CDR2 FNYEAQ. V lost 1 base and J lost 6, with 10 bases in between. CDR3 DNA sequence: TGTGCCAGCAGCTTAGGTCCGATCTCCGAGCAGTACTTC. Amino acids: CASSLGPISEQYF.

J is TRBJ1-5 and V is TRBV7-9; D gene uncertain. Trimming took 1 base from V and 6 from J, leaving 10 bases between them. The CDR3 is 14 residues long. From germline, CDR1 is SEHNR and CDR2 FQNEAQ (reference sequence). CDR3 sequence: CASSLEEEFQPQHF. The CDR3 DNA follows: TGTGCCAGCAGCTTAGAAGAGGAGTTTCAGCCCCAGCATTTT.

This sequence joins TRBV20-1 and TRBJ1-4; D gene uncertain. Germline loops: CDR1 DFQATT, CDR2 SNEGSKA (reference sequence). The length of the CDR3 is 12 residues. Trimming took off 2 bases at V and 4 bases at J, with 5 bases between the two ends. CDR3 residues: CSARPGNEKLFF. The CDR3 nucleotides read TGCAGTGCTAGACCGGGTAATGAAAAACTGTTTTTT.

This clonotype was picked up one time. The V call is TRBV28, the J call TRBJ1-5; D gene uncertain. Between the trimmed V and J ends, which lost 1 base and 9 bases, there was a span of 10 bases. The CDR3 has 13 amino acids. Germline V lookup: CDR1 MDHEN, CDR2 SYDVKM. The CDR3 DNA reads TGTGCCAGCAGTTTATTTTCGATACGGCCCCAGCATTTT. It yields the protein CASSLFSIRPQHF. The full variable domain, its missing parts supplied by reference TRBV28 and TRBJ1-5, is DVKVTQSSRYLVKRTGEKVFLECVQDMDHENMFWYRQDPGLGLRLIYFSYDVKMKEKGDIPEGYSVSREKKERFSLILESASTNQTSMYLCASSLFSIRPQHFGDGTRLSIL.